The text below deals with one TCR beta chain. The antigen is not known. The sequenced fragment ends 3 residues before the CDR3 boundary, so the rest is inferred from the germline J gene. Dot-blot hybridization genotyped cervical HPV amplified with MY09/MY11 PCR. Measured with immunoSEQ multiplex PCR; TCRdb has only the in-frame clones, and not every one. Its table records tens of thousands of clones. These data originate in a study of T cells in women clearing cervical HPV infection. About the study: No precancer developed; the control's incident HPV16 infection cleared within 12 months. Controls gave blood once infection was undetectable; cases at lesion identification.

Findings of the study overall: CIN3+ cases had significantly higher TCR repertoire richness than controls, but evenness did not differ.

V was cut by 5 bases and J by 0 bases, with 7 bases left in between. Germline assignment: CDR1 SGHTA and CDR2 FQGNSA. The CDR3 extends over 13 amino acids. The source of this sequence is a woman between 18 and 75 years old with a cervical HPV16 infection that either progressed to CIN3+ or cleared (not recorded which). The chain is built from TRBV7-2 and TRBJ1-1; no clear D gene. Sequencing was performed on blood buffy coat. CDR3 bases read: TGTGCCAGCAGCCCCTATCTGAACACTGAA. This encodes CASSPYLNTE. The entire CDR3 protein is CASSPYLNTEAFF.